The rows below give T cell receptor beta chains drawn from one sample of a study of blood T cell repertoires in COVID-19. Clones were read by immunoSEQ multiplex PCR, and TCRdb kept only the in-frame ones, dropping some. The top ten hold 10% to 15% of the sample, which has 180,000 or so clones, roughly 88% seen once. Sequenced: PBMCs or T cells enriched from blood (not recorded which). These receptors were collected from a woman in her sixties who had recovered from COVID-19. Both conserved end residues are part of each CDR3. A D gene is named only where the DNA matches it firmly. Clone size appears in some rows only: once, few, many, or a class for an expanded clone.

>NA|13|TRBJ1-1|few|TRBV27
CASSPRQTDEAFF
TGTGCCAGCAGTCCGAGACAGACCGATGAAGCTTTCTTT
>TRBD2|14|TRBJ2-1|NA|TRBV5-1
CASRASGGYNEQFF
TGCGCCAGCAGGGCTAGCGGGGGGTACAATGAGCAGTTCTTC
>NA|14|TRBJ1-5|NA|TRBV6-5
CASIPDRTNQPQHF
TGTGCCAGCATACCCGACAGGACCAATCAGCCCCAGCATTTT
>NA|16|TRBJ1-5|NA|TRBV10-3
CAIAPYQGVSNQPQHF
TGTGCCATCGCCCCGTATCAAGGGGTGAGCAATCAGCCCCAGCATTTT
>TRBD1|13|TRBJ1-2|NA|TRBV6-5
CAGLTGRDYGYTF
TGTGCCGGACTGACAGGGCGGGACTATGGCTACACCTTC
>TRBD1|13|TRBJ1-3|NA|TRBV7-2
CASSSQGGNTIYF
TGTGCCAGCAGCTCACAGGGGGGAAACACCATATATTTT
>TRBD2|15|TRBJ2-1|NA|TRBV3-1/TRBV3-2
CASSQGTSGVNEQFF
TGTGCCAGCAGCCAAGGGACTAGCGGGGTGAATGAGCAGTTCTTC
>TRBD1|19|TRBJ1-5|NA|TRBV10-1
CASSLLWTGVEIDNQPQHF
TGCGCCAGCAGTTTACTTTGGACAGGGGTAGAGATTGATAATCAGCCCCAGCATTTT
>NA|13|TRBJ1-1|NA|TRBV5-1
CASNRGENTEAFF
TGCGCCAGCAACCGGGGGGAGAACACTGAAGCTTTCTTT
>TRBD2|15|TRBJ2-3|once|TRBV7-7
CASSLTGGSANTQYF
TGTGCCAGCAGCTTAACCGGCGGGAGCGCCAATACGCAGTATTTT
>NA|15|TRBJ2-7|few|TRBV5-4
CASSLASGSSYEQYF
TGTGCCAGCAGCTTGGCTTCGGGGAGCTCCTACGAGCAGTACTTC
>TRBD2|13|TRBJ2-5|NA|TRBV5-1
CASTLAEQETQYF
TGCGCCAGCACACTAGCGGAACAAGAGACCCAGTACTTC
>NA|14|TRBJ1-1|NA|TRBV19
CASSRWGPDTEAFF
TGTGCCAGTAGTCGGTGGGGGCCGGACACTGAAGCTTTCTTT
>NA|13|TRBJ2-1|once|TRBV2
CASARDLNNEQFF
TGTGCCAGCGCCCGGGACTTAAACAATGAGCAGTTCTTC
>TRBD1|16|TRBJ1-1|NA|TRBV19
CASSRDRGVLDTEAFF
TGTGCCAGTAGCCGGGACAGGGGTGTATTGGACACTGAAGCTTTCTTT
>NA|13|TRBJ1-5|NA|TRBV19
CASSITSGQPQHF
TGTGCCAGTAGTATTACGTCGGGTCAGCCCCAGCATTTT
>NA|14|TRBJ2-7|NA|TRBV29-1
CSVVTTRTGFEQYF
TGCAGCGTTGTCACAACAAGAACAGGGTTTGAGCAGTACTTC
>TRBD1|15|TRBJ2-3|once|TRBV18
CASSRQGASDMKQYF
TGTGCCAGCTCACGGCAGGGGGCCTCAGATATGAAGCAGTATTTT
>TRBD1|13|TRBJ1-1|once|TRBV5-1
CASSRDRNTEAFF
TGCGCCAGCAGCCGGGACAGGAACACTGAAGCTTTCTTT
>TRBD1|14|TRBJ1-1|few|TRBV19
CASSITGVSPEAFF
TGTGCCAGTAGTATAACAGGGGTGAGTCCTGAAGCTTTCTTT
>TRBD1|15|TRBJ2-7|NA|TRBV6-5
CASSSDQGARDEQYF
TGTGCCAGCAGTTCTGATCAGGGGGCGAGGGACGAGCAGTACTTC
>TRBD2|18|TRBJ2-1|NA|TRBV23-1
CASSHSTSGPTKGFEQFF
TGCGCCAGCAGTCACTCGACTAGCGGACCCACGAAAGGGTTTGAGCAGTTCTTC
>NA|15|TRBJ2-7|NA|TRBV5-4
CASSLGGGKAYEQYF
TGTGCCAGCAGCTTGGGGGGCGGAAAGGCCTACGAGCAGTACTTC
>TRBD1|15|TRBJ1-4|NA|TRBV4-1
CASSQEGQPNEKLFF
TGCGCCAGCAGCCAAGAGGGACAGCCTAATGAAAAACTGTTTTTT
>NA|15|TRBJ1-5|NA|TRBV4-1
CASSQSRVINQPQHF
TGCGCCAGCAGCCAAAGCAGGGTTATCAATCAGCCCCAGCATTTT
>NA|16|TRBJ2-3|NA|TRBV3-1/TRBV3-2
CASSRKRVGGTDTQYF
TGTGCCAGCAGCCGGAAAAGGGTAGGGGGCACAGATACGCAGTATTTT
>NA|14|TRBJ1-4|NA|TRBV19
CASTLPGGDEKLFF
TGTGCCAGTACCCTCCCGGGGGGGGACGAAAAACTGTTTTTT
>TRBD1|16|TRBJ1-3|NA|TRBV11-2
CASSAGQTFSGNTIYF
TGTGCCAGCAGCGCGGGACAGACTTTCTCTGGAAACACCATATATTTT
>NA|14|TRBJ1-5|NA|TRBV4-2
CASSSHGGNQPQHF
TGTGCCAGCAGCTCTCACGGGGGCAATCAGCCCCAGCATTTT
>TRBD2|15|TRBJ2-7|NA|TRBV7-2
CASSSTRTSQQEQYF
TGTGCCAGCAGCTCGACACGGACTAGCCAACAAGAGCAGTACTTC
>NA|13|TRBJ2-3|NA|TRBV18
CASSLTGSDTQYF
TGTGCCAGCTCACTTACAGGGTCAGATACGCAGTATTTT
>TRBD2|15|TRBJ2-5|NA|TRBV2
CASSEGTSGGKTQYF
TGTGCCAGCAGTGAAGGGACTAGCGGGGGTAAGACCCAGTACTTC
>NA|14|TRBJ2-7|NA|TRBV19
CASTPSYSYYEQYF
TGTGCCAGTACCCCATCGTACAGCTACTACGAGCAGTACTTC
>NA|16|TRBJ1-3|NA|TRBV6-6
CASSFTPQGTGNTIYF
TGTGCCAGCAGTTTCACACCACAGGGTACTGGAAACACCATATATTTT
>NA|13|TRBJ1-5|NA|TRBV6-2/TRBV6-3
CASSLTVGQPQHF
TGTGCCAGCAGCTTGACAGTTGGACAGCCCCAGCATTTT
>NA|16|TRBJ2-5|once|TRBV4-1
CASSPQPTSPPETQYF
TGCGCCAGCAGCCCCCAACCAACTAGCCCCCCAGAGACCCAGTACTTC
>NA|15|TRBJ2-2|NA|TRBV25-1
CASSGLGGGTGELFF
TGTGCCAGCAGTGGTCTAGGAGGAGGCACCGGGGAGCTGTTTTTT
>NA|13|TRBJ1-6|NA|TRBV28
CASSQEGNSPLHF
TGTGCCAGCAGCCAGGAGGGTAATTCACCCCTCCACTTT
>TRBD1|15|TRBJ1-1|NA|TRBV28
CASSGPGGPDTEAFF
TGTGCCAGCAGTGGGCCAGGGGGCCCCGACACTGAAGCTTTCTTT
>TRBD1|14|TRBJ1-3|NA|TRBV5-1
CASTPGGSGNTIYF
TGCGCCAGCACCCCAGGGGGCTCTGGAAACACCATATATTTT
>NA|12|TRBJ2-2|NA|TRBV4-2
CASSPRGGELFF
TGTGCCAGCAGCCCCAGGGGCGGGGAGCTGTTTTTT
>TRBD2|13|TRBJ2-3|NA|TRBV18
CASSQRTSDTQYF
TGTGCCAGCTCACAGAGGACTAGCGATACGCAGTATTTT
>TRBD1|14|TRBJ1-2|NA|TRBV28
CASSLSTGGRGYTF
TGTGCCAGCAGTTTATCGACAGGGGGCCGAGGCTACACCTTC
>NA|13|TRBJ2-7|NA|TRBV3-1/TRBV3-2
CASSQPRGSEQYF
TGTGCCAGCAGCCAACCCCGAGGGTCCGAGCAGTACTTC
>NA|17|TRBJ1-4|NA|TRBV23-1
CASSPKRTPETNEKLFF
TGCGCCAGCAGTCCGAAGCGAACTCCGGAAACTAATGAAAAACTGTTTTTT
>NA|16|TRBJ1-6|NA|TRBV6-6
CASSYSTAGAVSPLHF
TGTGCCAGCAGTTACTCAACGGCAGGGGCCGTTTCACCCCTCCACTTT
>NA|14|TRBJ1-1|NA|TRBV14
CASSRGRGSTEAFF
TGTGCCAGCAGCCGTGGTAGAGGAAGCACTGAAGCTTTCTTT
>TRBD1|13|TRBJ2-7|NA|TRBV12-3/TRBV12-4
CASSLGTGYEQYF
TGTGCCAGCAGTCTCGGGACAGGATACGAGCAGTACTTC
>NA|16|TRBJ1-5|NA|TRBV19
CASSRQGTPSNQPQHF
TGTGCCAGTAGCCGCCAGGGGACACCGAGCAATCAGCCCCAGCATTTT
>NA|13|TRBJ1-5|NA|TRBV9
CASSPLSGQPQHF
TGTGCCAGCAGTCCTTTATCAGGTCAGCCCCAGCATTTT
>NA|15|TRBJ1-2|NA|TRBV15
CATSDGGVSIYGYTF
TGTGCCACCAGCGACGGGGGAGTTAGTATCTATGGCTACACCTTC
>NA|15|TRBJ2-3|NA|TRBV5-5
CASSLSRGRTDTQYF
TGTGCCAGCAGCTTGAGTAGGGGAAGGACAGATACGCAGTATTTT
>NA|13|TRBJ2-7|once|TRBV11-2
CASSLGQKYEQYF
TGTGCCAGCAGCTTAGGACAAAAATACGAGCAGTACTTC
>TRBD1|14|TRBJ1-1|NA|TRBV7-8
CASSLRDRGTEAFF
TGTGCCAGCAGCTTAAGGGACAGGGGGACTGAAGCTTTCTTT
>NA|12|TRBJ2-3|few|TRBV2
CAGQGGADTQYF
TGTGCCGGCCAGGGGGGCGCAGATACGCAGTATTTT
>NA|15|TRBJ2-4|NA|TRBV29-1
CSVGLDSVAKNIQYF
TGCAGCGTTGGGTTGGACTCTGTAGCCAAAAACATTCAGTACTTC
>NA|16|TRBJ1-6|NA|TRBV25-1
CASSELRSSYNSPLHF
TGTGCCAGCAGTGAATTAAGGAGCTCCTATAATTCACCCCTCCACTTT
>TRBD2|14|TRBJ2-2|NA|TRBV2
CASRVAGNAGELFF
TGTGCCAGCAGGGTAGCGGGAAATGCCGGGGAGCTGTTTTTT
>NA|13|TRBJ2-3|NA|TRBV24-1
CATSDLYTDTQYF
TGTGCCACCAGTGACCTATACACAGATACGCAGTATTTT
>TRBD2|15|TRBJ2-1|once|TRBV7-9
CASTSGVLMGDEQFF
TGTGCCAGCACTAGCGGGGTGCTTATGGGCGATGAGCAGTTCTTC